The 21 T cell receptor beta chains below all came from one sample that was sequenced in a study of blood T cell repertoires in COVID-19. Sequencing used immunoSEQ multiplex PCR; TCRdb keeps in-frame clones, though not all of them. The profile shows about 190,000 clones, around 89% of them singletons. Sequences were obtained from peripheral blood. The receptors stem from a man in his fifties or sixties with acute or convalescent COVID-19.

The V call is TRBV28, the J call TRBJ2-7; TRBD1 matches at 9 bases. CDR1 is MDHEN, CDR2 SYDVKM, per germline. Trimming took 5 bases from V and 7 from J; bases not matched to a gene: 6. CDR3 size: 13 residues. Here the CDR3 reads CASSPQGAREQYV. CDR3 nucleotide sequence: TGTGCCAGCAGTCCACAGGGGGCTCGAGAGCAGTACGTC.

CDR3 amino acids: CASSPPAGTDTQYF. CDR3 DNA: TGTGCCAGCTCACCACCGGCCGGGACAGATACGCAGTATTTT. The chain carries TRBV18 and TRBJ2-3; D not resolved. Germline CDR1 is KGHSH and CDR2 is LQKENI. The CDR3 consists of 14 residues. Trimming took off 0 bases at V and 3 bases at J, with 7 bases between the two ends.

V usage is TRBV7-9 and J usage is TRBJ2-1; 11 positions match TRBD2. The germline V gene has CDR1 SEHNR and CDR2 FQNEAQ (reference sequence). Trimming at V came to 4 bases and at J to 8 bases, leaving 7 bases not matched to a gene. The CDR3 runs to 15 residues. The CDR3 nucleotides are TGTGCCAGCAGCTCGGTTAGCGGGGGGGCGGATGAGCAGTTCTTC. This gives the protein CASSSVSGGADEQFF.

The genes are TRBV7-2 and TRBJ2-5; possibly TRBD1 for D (5 bases). Trimming stripped 1 base from V and 3 bases from J, with 6 bases between. Germline assignment: CDR1 SGHTA and CDR2 FQGNSA. This CDR3 spans 13 amino acids. CDR3 sequence reads: CASSLVREETQYF. The CDR3 DNA sequence: TGTGCCAGCAGCTTAGTCAGGGAAGAGACCCAGTACTTC.

This chain joins TRBV5-1 and TRBJ2-3; no firm D call. The CDR3 covers 16 residues. V lost 4 bases, J lost 2 bases, and 17 bases lay in between. From germline, CDR1 is SGHRS and CDR2 YFSETQ. CDR3 nucleotides: TGCGCCAGCAGCCCCAGGTTCGGCAGTTCCACAGATACGCAGTATTTT. As protein: CASSPRFGSSTDTQYF. The complete variable domain, with remaining parts taken from reference TRBV5-1 and TRBJ2-3, reads KAGVTQTPRYLIKTRGQQVTLSCSPISGHRSVSWYQQTPGQGLQFLFEYFSETQRNKGNFPGRFSGRQFSNSRSEMNVSTLELGDSALYLCASSPRFGSSTDTQYFGPGTRLTVL.

The V call is TRBV19, the J call TRBJ2-1; 10 bases line up with TRBD2. The V gene end was trimmed by 10 bases and the J gene end by 6 bases; junction bases not matched to a gene: 15. In germline, CDR1 is LNHDA, CDR2 SQIVND (reference sequence). The CDR3 is made up of 16 amino acids. As DNA, the CDR3 is TGTGCCACCCGGTCATCCCTAGCGGGAGTTGGCAATGAGCAGTTCTTC. Translated: CATRSSLAGVGNEQFF.

In its sample, this clone was seen once. The sample holds other DNA sequences that translate to the same CDR3. The CDR3 sequence: CASSLRALNQPQHF. The CDR3 bases are TGTGCCAGCAGTTTGAGAGCACTTAATCAGCCCCAGCATTTT. The chain employs TRBV28 and TRBJ1-5; no definite D call. Trimming stripped 3 bases from V and 4 bases from J, with 10 bases between. Per germline, CDR1 MDHEN and CDR2 SYDVKM. The length of the CDR3 is 14 residues. The entire variable domain, with the rest obtained from reference TRBV28 and TRBJ1-5, is as follows: DVKVTQSSRYLVKRTGEKVFLECVQDMDHENMFWYRQDPGLGLRLIYFSYDVKMKEKGDIPEGYSVSREKKERFSLILESASTNQTSMYLCASSLRALNQPQHFGDGTRLSIL.

CDR3 protein: CASSFSGTGGWSTEAFF. The CDR3 nucleotides read TGTGCCAGCAGTTTTTCTGGGACAGGGGGTTGGAGCACTGAAGCTTTCTTT. The chain has TRBV27 and TRBJ1-1; TRBD1 matches at 11 bases. The CDR3 spans 17 residues. Germline lookup yields CDR1 MNHEY and CDR2 SMNVEV (reference sequence). V lost 3 bases and J lost 4; bases outside the gene matches: 10.

This chain links TRBV5-1 with TRBJ2-1, with 7 bases lining up with TRBD2. Germline CDR1 SGHRS, CDR2 YFSETQ. There are 15 residues in the CDR3. J was trimmed by 1 base and V by 2 bases; bases with no gene match: 3. Written as DNA, the CDR3 is TGCGCCAGCAGCTTTACGCGGGGGTCCTACAATGAGCAGTTCTTC. As protein: CASSFTRGSYNEQFF.

The V call is TRBV9, the J call TRBJ1-1; a weak D match, TRBD1 (5 bases). Germline V gives CDR1 SGDLS, CDR2 YYNGEE. This CDR3 comprises 14 residues. V was pared by 4 bases and J by 0 bases, with 10 bases between. The CDR3 protein is CASSPRQLNTEAFF. DNA of the CDR3: TGTGCCAGCAGCCCGCGACAGTTGAACACTGAAGCTTTCTTT.

The CDR3 here is CAARGSSNQPQHF. In nucleotides, the CDR3 is TGTGCCGCTCGAGGCAGTAGCAATCAGCCCCAGCATTTT. The chain links TRBV28 to TRBJ1-5, with D uncertain. The CDR3 has 13 amino acids. Germline loops: CDR1 MDHEN, CDR2 SYDVKM. V was shortened by 11 bases and J by 0 bases, with 11 bases between the two germline ends.

This chain joins TRBV11-2 and TRBJ2-2, with D maybe TRBD2 (5 bases). Germline values: CDR1 SGHAT, CDR2 FQNNGV. The CDR3 contains 15 residues. The germline V and J ends were trimmed by 4 bases and 4 bases, with 13 bases remaining between them. For the CDR3, the DNA is TGTGCCAGCAGCTCCCCTCGCGGGCGCACCGGGGAGCTGTTTTTT. Protein sequence: CASSSPRGRTGELFF.

The V and J genes are TRBV2 and TRBJ2-1; 9 nucleotides align to TRBD1. Germline V CDR1 and CDR2: SNHLY, FYNNEI. The CDR3 has 16 residues. The ends lost 3 bases at V and 4 bases at J; junction bases unmatched: 7. The CDR3 nucleotides are TGTGCCAGCAGTGACCTAAGGACAGGGGAATACAATGAGCAGTTCTTC. Its protein product is CASSDLRTGEYNEQFF.

This clone was picked up one time. This CDR3 reads CAWSPGQVRNTIYF. DNA for the CDR3: TGTGCCTGGAGTCCAGGACAAGTGAGAAACACCATATATTTT. The chain recombines TRBV30 with TRBJ1-3, with TRBD1 as a possible D gene (5 bases). V lost 2 bases and J lost 5, with 13 bases in between. Per germline, CDR1 GTSNPN and CDR2 SVGIG (reference sequence). The CDR3 extends over 14 amino acids.

The V call is TRBV20-1, the J call TRBJ2-5; the match to TRBD2 covers 10 bases. The CDR3 runs 16 residues. Trimming removed 3 bases from V and 0 bases from J; junction bases left unmatched: 7. The germline CDR1 and CDR2 sequences are DFQATT and SNEGSKA (reference sequence). CDR3 in amino acids: CSASNSGGPHQETQYF. In DNA, the CDR3 is TGCAGTGCTAGTAATAGCGGGGGGCCCCACCAAGAGACCCAGTACTTC.

The chain uses TRBV7-2 and TRBJ2-3; TRBD2 might be the D (6 bases). Germline assignment: CDR1 SGHTA and CDR2 FQGNSA. Trimming pared 5 bases from V and 6 bases from J, leaving 15 bases between. This CDR3 has 14 residues. CDR3 protein: CASSPGGIQDTQYF. The DNA for the CDR3 is TGTGCCAGCAGCCCCGGGGGTATTCAGGATACGCAGTATTTT.

The chain has TRBV7-3 and TRBJ2-3, with TRBD2 matching over 8 bases. V dropped 2 bases and J dropped 4; count of bases not matched to a gene: 5. The CDR3 extends over 15 amino acids. The germline V gene has CDR1 SGHTA and CDR2 FQGTGA. CDR3 sequence reads: CASSLGTSSADTQYF. As DNA, the CDR3 is TGTGCCAGCAGCTTAGGGACTAGTAGCGCAGATACGCAGTATTTT.

The V call is TRBV3-1 (or the pseudogene TRBV3-2), the J call TRBJ2-1; D uncertain. Between the trimmed V and J ends, which lost 0 bases and 8 bases, there was a span of 8 bases. The CDR3 covers 13 residues. Germline CDR1 and CDR2: LGHDT and YNNKEL (reference sequence). For the CDR3, the DNA is TGTGCCAGCAGCCAAGAGAATTCAGATGAGCAGTTCTTC. Its translation is CASSQENSDEQFF.

This clone showed up just once. The V call is TRBV28, the J call TRBJ1-5, with 7 bases matching TRBD1. CDR1 and CDR2 from the germline V gene are MDHEN and SYDVKM. This CDR3 comprises 16 residues. V was pared by 8 bases and J by 4 bases, with 14 bases of the junction left unmatched. The CDR3 loop reads CASFKWRDSLNQPQHF. DNA of the CDR3: TGTGCCAGCTTTAAGTGGCGGGACAGCTTAAATCAGCCCCAGCATTTT.

V usage is TRBV7-8 and J usage is TRBJ1-3, with D maybe TRBD1 (5 bases). This CDR3 has 15 amino acids. Trimming took off 4 bases at V and 2 bases at J, with 12 bases between the two ends. Germline lookup yields CDR1 SGHVS and CDR2 FQNEAQ. CDR3 sequence reads: CASSSAGGAGNTIYF. For the CDR3, the DNA is TGTGCCAGCAGCTCCGCGGGGGGTGCTGGAAACACCATATATTTT.

This rearrangement joins TRBV12-3 or TRBV12-4 to TRBJ1-2; TRBD1 is a possible D gene (6 bases). V lost 7 bases and J lost 8, with 14 bases in between. CDR3 length equals 12 residues. The CDR3 DNA reads TGTGCCAGCAAACTGGACAGCCAGGGCTACACCTTC. Translated: CASKLDSQGYTF.